These T cell receptor beta chains were read from a single sample in a study of T cell repertoires in cytomegalovirus infection. Each CDR3 protein is one row after TCRdb ran MiXCR on the reads. The table shows approximately 630,000 distinct CDR3 sequences, with 20% to 30% occurring only once. The sequenced sample consisted of CD8+ T cells from PBMCs. These receptors were obtained from a human donor in good health (CMV status not recorded). Some clones in this sample may be carry-over from other donors' samples. The CDR3 runs from the conserved cysteine through the conserved F or W. A D gene is named only where the DNA matches it firmly. Clone size is stated in some rows and not others, as once, few, many or a class when expanded.

>TRBJ2-3|.|TRBV28|.
TGTGCCAGCACCAAGGGTTGGCCAGATACGCAGTATTTT
CASTKGWPDTQYF
>TRBJ1-1|.|TRBV12-3/TRBV12-4|.
TGTGCCAGCAGTTACATATGGGGCACGCAGAACACTGAAGCTTTCTTT
CASSYIWGTQNTEAFF
>TRBJ2-1|.|TRBV6-2/TRBV6-3|TRBD2
TGTGCCAGCTCCTGGGGCGGGGGGGCGTACAATGAGCAGTTCTTC
CASSWGGGAYNEQFF
>TRBJ2-5|few|TRBV7-6|.
TGTGCCAGCAGCCCCGTTAGGGACCAAGAGACCCAGTACTTC
CASSPVRDQETQYF
>TRBJ1-5|.|TRBV6-6|.
TGTGCCAACAGTCCTCCCCAGCATTTT
CANSPPQHF
>TRBJ1-6|few|TRBV20-1|TRBD1
TGCAGTGCCGGACCCGACAGGGGGGTTTCACCCCTCCACTTT
CSAGPDRGVSPLHF
>TRBJ2-1|.|TRBV29-1|TRBD2
TGCAGCGTTGAAGATCGTGGGAGGGGTGCCTACAATGAGCAGTTCTTC
CSVEDRGRGAYNEQFF
>TRBJ1-5|few|TRBV28|.
TGTGCCAGCAGGGTACAGGAGAGCAATCAGCCCCAGCATTTT
CASRVQESNQPQHF
>TRBJ2-3|few|TRBV2|TRBD1
TGTGCCAGCTCTAAGGACAGGGGGTGGACAGATACGCAGTATTTT
CASSKDRGWTDTQYF
>TRBJ2-1|few|TRBV18|.
TGTGCCAGCTCACCAGCCCCAGGGGCAGTTTACAATGAGCAGTTCTTC
CASSPAPGAVYNEQFF
>TRBJ1-1|many|TRBV7-9|TRBD1
TGTGCCAGCAGACAAAAACAGGGGAGGGTGAACACTGAAGCTTTCTTT
CASRQKQGRVNTEAFF
>TRBJ1-2|many|TRBV7-6|.
TGTGCCAGCAGCTTATCTCCCCTGACGGCTTATGGCTACACCTTC
CASSLSPLTAYGYTF
>TRBJ1-2|few|TRBV6-5|.
TGTGCCAGCAGTTACTCGAGTAGCAGTTCCCTTAACTATGGCTACACCTTC
CASSYSSSSSLNYGYTF
>TRBJ1-5|.|TRBV6-1|TRBD1
TGTGCCAGCAGTGATAGAATCCGGGACAGGGATCAGCCCCAGCATTTT
CASSDRIRDRDQPQHF
>TRBJ1-1|.|TRBV6-2/TRBV6-3|.
TGTGCCAGCAGTTACCCCCGACAGAACACTGAAGCTTTCTTT
CASSYPRQNTEAFF
>TRBJ2-4|.|TRBV20-1|TRBD2
TGCAGTGCTATCTTAGCGGGGGGCCTCAAAAACATTCAGTACTTC
CSAILAGGLKNIQYF
>TRBJ2-3|.|TRBV29-1|.
TGCAGCGTTGTTGAGGGGGGATACACAGATACGCAGTATTTT
CSVVEGGYTDTQYF